The present T cell receptor (beta chain) was sequenced within a study of blood T cell repertoires in COVID-19. This clone was picked up one time. From germline, CDR1 is WSHSY and CDR2 SAAADI. CDR3 length: 17 amino acids. V lost 10 bases, J lost 4 bases, and 18 bases stayed unmatched. Only in-frame clones appear in the TCRdb table, and some are missing; sequencing was by immunoSEQ multiplex PCR. The sample has around 50,000 clones; about nine tenths are singletons. The clonotype comes from a human donor in a cohort sampled during active COVID-19. The sequencing input was peripheral blood. The rearrangement links TRBV10-2 to TRBJ2-5; TRBD2 aligns across 10 bases. CDR3: CATTPGGASGSLETQYF. CDR3 DNA sequence: TGCGCCACAACTCCAGGGGGAGCTAGCGGGAGTTTAGAGACCCAGTACTTC.